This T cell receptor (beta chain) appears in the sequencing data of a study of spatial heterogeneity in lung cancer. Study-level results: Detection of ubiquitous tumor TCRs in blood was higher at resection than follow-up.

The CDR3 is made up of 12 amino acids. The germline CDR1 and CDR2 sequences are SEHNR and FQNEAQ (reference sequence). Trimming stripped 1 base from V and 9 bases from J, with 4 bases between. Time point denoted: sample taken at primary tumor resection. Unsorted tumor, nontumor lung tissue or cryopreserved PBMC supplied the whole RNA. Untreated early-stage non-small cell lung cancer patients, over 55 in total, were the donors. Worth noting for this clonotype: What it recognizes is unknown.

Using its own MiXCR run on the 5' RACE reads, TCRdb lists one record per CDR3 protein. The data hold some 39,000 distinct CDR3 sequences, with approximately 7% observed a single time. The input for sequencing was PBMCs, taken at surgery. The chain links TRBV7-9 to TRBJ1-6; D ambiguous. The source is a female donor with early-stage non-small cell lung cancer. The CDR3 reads CASSLVVSPLHF. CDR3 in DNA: TGTGCCAGCAGCTTAGTGGTTTCACCCCTCCACTTT.